This T cell receptor beta chain was observed in a study of OX40 agonist ivuxolimab in advanced cancers. This clone counts as medium-sized. V dropped 5 bases and J dropped 7; count of bases not matched to a gene: 8. Germline V gene sequence: CDR1 SGHDT, CDR2 YYEEEE. This CDR3 comprises 14 residues. TCRdb's table, derived via immunoSEQ multiplex PCR, lists solely in-frame clones and lacks some. The table has around 11,000 clones, around 74% seen once. The clonotype comes from an adult with an advanced solid tumor such as melanoma, head and neck, liver or kidney cancer. The sequencing used CD4+ or CD8+ T cells sorted from blood, collected in a trial of the OX40 agonist ivuxolimab. The chain combines TRBV5-6 with TRBJ1-2, with 10 bases identical to TRBD1. The CDR3 coding sequence is TGTGCCAGCAGTCCCGGGACAGGGGTTTTTGGCTACACCTTC. This codes for CASSPGTGVFGYTF.